This TCR beta chain was observed in a study of blood T cell repertoires in COVID-19. Produced via immunoSEQ multiplex PCR; TCRdb's table is partial and in-frame only. Counted here are fewer than 400,000 clones, roughly nine tenths occurring once; the ten biggest clones make up under 20%. Germline loops: CDR1 MNHEY, CDR2 SVGAGI. The CDR3 is made up of 14 amino acids. Trimming cost V 6 bases and J 7 bases; bases outside gene matches: 12. The rearrangement uses TRBV6-5 and TRBJ2-7; 7 bases map to TRBD1. The source is a woman in her thirties who had recovered from COVID-19. Sequencing input: PBMCs or T cells enriched from blood (not recorded which). The CDR3 DNA follows: TGTGCCAGCAGCCCCCCAGGGGGTCTAGGGGAGCAGTACTTC. Its protein is CASSPPGGLGEQYF.